A single sample gave rise to the 15 T cell receptor beta chains below, sequenced in a study of cytomegalovirus exposure and HLA in healthy donors. Primers: 60 Vbeta forward and 13 Jbeta reverse. The repertoire was sequenced with immunoSEQ multiplex PCR; TCRdb's copy has only in-frame clones and lacks some. The sample holds some 250,000 clones, 82% seen once. Sequenced sample: PBMCs. The receptor set was obtained from a woman aged 40 to 55 in good health and CMV-seropositive.

This chain links TRBV11-2 with TRBJ2-3; 7 bases line up with TRBD2. V gave up 3 bases and J gave up 4 bases; unmatched junction bases: 7. The CDR3 has 15 residues. From germline, CDR1 is SGHAT and CDR2 FQNNGV. CDR3 in DNA: TGTGCCAGCAGCTTTACCAGCGGGAACGCAGATACGCAGTATTTT. Translated: CASSFTSGNADTQYF.

DNA for the CDR3: TGTGCCAGCAGCTCACCACTGGGCAACACTGAAGCTTTCTTT. Residues: CASSSPLGNTEAFF. This chain uses TRBV7-7 with TRBJ1-1; D gene ambiguous. CDR1 and CDR2 from the germline V gene are SSHAT and FNYEAQ (reference sequence). CDR3 size: 14 residues. Trimming removed 4 bases from V and 2 bases from J, with 11 bases in between.

J is TRBJ2-1 and V is TRBV19; 7 bases line up with TRBD2. Germline CDR1 is LNHDA and CDR2 is SQIVND (reference sequence). The CDR3 is 19 residues long. V lost 5 bases to trimming and J lost 4 bases; unmatched junction nucleotides: 20. CDR3 nucleotide sequence: TGTGCCAGTAGTTTCCAGGGAGGGGACCTCCTTGGGTTATACAATGAGCAGTTCTTC. It codes for CASSFQGGDLLGLYNEQFF.

The genes are TRBV7-2 and TRBJ2-7; TRBD2 agrees at 10 bases. This CDR3 is built from 14 residues. Trimming removed 6 bases from V and 0 bases from J; junction bases left unmatched: 2. From germline, CDR1 is SGHTA and CDR2 FQGNSA. The chain's CDR3 is CASSSGGNSYEQYF. DNA for the CDR3: TGTGCCAGCAGTAGCGGGGGGAACTCCTACGAGCAGTACTTC.

The rearrangement joins TRBV10-3 to TRBJ1-5, with a tentative D call TRBD1 (6 bases). Germline assignment: CDR1 ENHRY and CDR2 SYGVKD. The CDR3 consists of 13 residues. The ends were cut back, 3 bases at V and 9 bases at J, with 12 bases in the middle. CDR3 nucleotide sequence: TGTGCCATCAGTGAACAGGGATCTCGGCCCCAGCATTTT. It codes for CAISEQGSRPQHF.

V gene TRBV28 combines with J gene TRBJ1-1; tentative D call: TRBD1 (5 bases). The CDR3 is 14 residues long. V was clipped by 4 bases and J by 0 bases, with 9 bases between them. CDR1 is MDHEN, CDR2 SYDVKM, per germline. As DNA, the CDR3 is TGTGCCAGCAGTTGGGCACAGGTGAACACTGAAGCTTTCTTT. This sequence encodes CASSWAQVNTEAFF.

The chain is built from TRBV27 and TRBJ1-1, with D unresolved. CDR3 length: 13 residues. The germline V gene has CDR1 MNHEY and CDR2 SMNVEV (reference sequence). Trimming took off 0 bases at V and 6 bases at J, with 8 bases between the two ends. The CDR3 protein is CASSLSEYAEAFF. CDR3 coding DNA: TGTGCCAGCAGTTTATCCGAGTACGCTGAAGCTTTCTTT.

The chain couples TRBV27 to TRBJ1-4; D remains unclear. The V end was cut by 6 bases, the J end by 8 bases, with 16 bases between. Germline CDR1 is MNHEY and CDR2 is SMNVEV (reference sequence). The CDR3 has 14 residues. This chain's CDR3 is CASRSASSGEKLFF. CDR3 nucleotide sequence: TGTGCCAGCAGGTCGGCCTCCTCGGGGGAAAAACTGTTTTTT.

The genes are TRBV30 and TRBJ1-3; 7 bases align to TRBD1. V lost 5 bases and J lost 2; bases outside the gene matches: 6. In germline, CDR1 is GTSNPN, CDR2 SVGIG (reference sequence). The CDR3 sequence is 14 residues long. CDR3 DNA sequence: TGTGCCTGGTCGTGGGACAGAGCTGGAAACACCATATATTTT. Translation: CAWSWDRAGNTIYF.

V is TRBV25-1 and J is TRBJ1-2; D is unresolved. Germline V gene data show CDR1 as MGHDK and CDR2 as SYGVNS. This CDR3 comprises 12 residues. Trimming shortened V by 3 bases and J by 4 bases, and 6 bases separated the two germline ends. The CDR3 here is CASSDSFYGYTF. The CDR3 DNA follows: TGTGCCAGCAGTGATTCCTTCTATGGCTACACCTTC.

V and J are TRBV30 and TRBJ1-2, with 11 nucleotides matching TRBD1. CDR3 size: 12 residues. Trimming removed 5 bases from V and 6 bases from J; junction bases left unmatched: 2. Germline-derived CDR1 and CDR2 are GTSNPN and SVGIG (reference sequence). CDR3 nucleotide sequence: TGTGCCTGGCCGGGACAGGGGGATGGCTACACCTTC. Its translation: CAWPGQGDGYTF. The whole variable domain, remainder taken from reference TRBV30 and TRBJ1-2, is SQTIHQWPATLVQPVGSPLSLECTVEGTSNPNLYWYRQAAGRGLQLLFYSVGIGQISSEVPQNLSASRPQDRQFILSSKKLLLSDSGFYLCAWPGQGDGYTFGSGTRLTVV.

Concerning this clone: The sample has other DNA sequences that encode this CDR3 too. This chain joins TRBV11-3 and TRBJ1-2, with 12 positions matching TRBD1. CDR1 is SGHNT, CDR2 YENEEA, per germline. The CDR3 sequence is 14 residues long. The V gene end was trimmed by 6 bases and the J gene end by 8 bases; junction bases not matched to a gene: 7. The CDR3 is CASSSGTGGVGYTF. The CDR3 nucleotides are TGTGCCAGCAGTTCCGGGACAGGGGGCGTCGGCTACACCTTC.

The CDR3 loop is CASSAGEGWYQPQHF. CDR3 sequence (DNA): TGCGCCAGCAGCGCCGGGGAGGGGTGGTACCAGCCCCAGCATTTT. The V call is TRBV5-1, the J call TRBJ1-5; maybe TRBD1 (5 bases). Germline CDR1 is SGHRS and CDR2 is YFSETQ. The V end lost 4 bases, the J end lost 7 bases, and 18 bases lay between the germline ends. This CDR3 comprises 15 residues. The whole variable domain, remainder taken from reference TRBV5-1 and TRBJ1-5, is KAGVTQTPRYLIKTRGQQVTLSCSPISGHRSVSWYQQTPGQGLQFLFEYFSETQRNKGNFPGRFSGRQFSNSRSEMNVSTLELGDSALYLCASSAGEGWYQPQHFGDGTRLSIL.

This clone was found once. The chain combines TRBV5-1 with TRBJ2-7; 10 bases match TRBD2. This CDR3 has 15 amino acids. J lost 2 bases, V lost 0 bases, and 2 bases had no gene match. The germline V gene encodes CDR1 SGHRS and CDR2 YFSETQ. For the CDR3, the DNA is TGCGCCAGCAGCTTGGATACTAGCGGGGCCTACGAGCAGTACTTC. Its protein is CASSLDTSGAYEQYF.

With respect to this clone: The germline gene is not matched at one end of the junction; a read error may be the cause. The chain links TRBV7-2 to TRBJ1-2; D is undetermined. The CDR3 sequence is 14 residues long. Germline V gene lookup returns CDR1 SGHTA and CDR2 FQGNSA. CDR3 protein: CASSLASINYGYTF. CDR3 nucleotides: TGTGCCAGCAGCCTAGCTTCAATTAACTATGGCTACACCTTC. The entire variable domain, with the rest obtained from reference TRBV7-2 and TRBJ1-2, is as follows: GAGVSQSPSNKVTEKGKDVELRCDPISGHTALYWYRQSLGQGLEFLIYFQGNSAPDKSGLPSDRFSAERTGGSVSTLTIQRTQQEDSAVYLCASSLASINYGYTFGSGTRLTVV.